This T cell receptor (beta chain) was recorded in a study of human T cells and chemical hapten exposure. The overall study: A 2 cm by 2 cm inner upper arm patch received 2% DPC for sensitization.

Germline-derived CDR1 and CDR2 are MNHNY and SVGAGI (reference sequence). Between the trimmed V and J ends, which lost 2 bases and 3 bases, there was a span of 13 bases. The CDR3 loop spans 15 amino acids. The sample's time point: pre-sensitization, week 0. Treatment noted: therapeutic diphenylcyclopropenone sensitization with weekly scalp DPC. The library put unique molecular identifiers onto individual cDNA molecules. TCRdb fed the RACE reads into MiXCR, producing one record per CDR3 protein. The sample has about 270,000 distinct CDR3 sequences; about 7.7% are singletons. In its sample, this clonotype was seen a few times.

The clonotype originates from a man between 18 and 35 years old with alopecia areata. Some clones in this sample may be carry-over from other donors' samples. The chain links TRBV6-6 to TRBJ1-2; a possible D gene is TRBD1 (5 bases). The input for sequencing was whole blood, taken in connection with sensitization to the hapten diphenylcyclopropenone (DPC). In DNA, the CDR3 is TGTGCCAGCAGTTACAGGGGAGGAAGCGACTATGGCTACACCTTC. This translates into CASSYRGGSDYGYTF.